This T cell receptor beta chain was sequenced for a study of identical twins. This clonotype was detected ten times or more. Its target is unknown. The CDR3 totals 15 residues. The trim removed 5 bases at V and 4 bases at J, leaving 10 bases unmatched. Germline V gene lookup returns CDR1 SGHTA and CDR2 FQGTGA. Study-level points and caveats: A lower insertion count was a feature of abundant cord blood beta clonotypes, with no such feature in memory repertoires. Invariant MAIT and iNKT cells may have partly biased zero-insertion analyses.

Template switching, a step in the protocol, added a universal primer site, and cDNA carried unique molecular identifiers. From the 5' RACE reads, TCRdb called clonotypes with MiXCR, one entry per CDR3 protein. The data hold some 630,000 distinct CDR3 sequences, with roughly 7.2% observed a single time. The data were also submitted as part of a second study, on yellow fever vaccine responses in identical twins.

This clonotype was obtained from a woman younger than 30 in good health. The sample comprised PBMCs. The genes are TRBV7-3 and TRBJ2-7; 8 bases match TRBD1. The CDR3 loop reads CASSNTGGKGYEQYF. As DNA, the CDR3 is TGTGCCAGCAGCAACACAGGGGGAAAGGGTTACGAGCAGTACTTC.